This is a list of T cell receptor beta chains from one sample in a study of blood T cell repertoires in COVID-19. Produced via immunoSEQ multiplex PCR; TCRdb's table is partial and in-frame only. The sample lists approximately 130,000 clones, about 76% seen once, with 8% to 9.5% in the top ten. Sequenced: peripheral blood. These receptors were collected from a woman aged 55-75 years with active or convalescent COVID-19. Each CDR3 is given with its conserved first and last residue. A D gene is named only where the DNA matches it firmly. Expanded clones are given a class, and other clones once, few, many or no size at all.

D	size	V	J	DNA	CDR3
.	.	TRBV9	TRBJ1-2	TGTGCCAGCAGCGCCCCATCAGGTCGGGGGGCGGGCGGCTACACCTTC	CASSAPSGRGAGGYTF
TRBD2	.	TRBV5-4	TRBJ2-1	TGTGCCAGCAGCGGCGGGACTAGGGGGGACAATGAGCAGTTCTTC	CASSGGTRGDNEQFF
TRBD1	.	TRBV28	TRBJ2-3	TGTGCCAGCAGTTTAGTAGACAGGGGCCTCACAGATACGCAGTATTTT	CASSLVDRGLTDTQYF
.	.	TRBV28	TRBJ1-5	TGTGCCAGCAGTTTAAGGGGACTAGGAAATCAGCCCCAGCATTTT	CASSLRGLGNQPQHF
TRBD1	.	TRBV7-2	TRBJ1-2	TGTGCCAGCAGGGACAGGGTTTTTGGCTACACCTTC	CASRDRVFGYTF
.	.	TRBV5-1	TRBJ2-2	TGCGCCAGCAGAGGGGGAGGGGTCCGGAACACCGGGGAGCTGTTTTTT	CASRGGGVRNTGELFF
.	.	TRBV28	TRBJ1-1	TGTGCCAGCAGGGGACTTACTGAAGCTTTCTTT	CASRGLTEAFF
.	.	TRBV28	TRBJ1-2	TGTGCCAGCAGTTTGGGCCAGCCTTCAATCTATGGCTACACCTTC	CASSLGQPSIYGYTF
.	.	TRBV18	TRBJ2-3	TGTGCCAGCTCACTGACCAGCGGAGACACAGATACGCAGTATTTT	CASSLTSGDTDTQYF
.	.	TRBV9	TRBJ1-1	TGTGCCAGCAGCATACAGCTGAACACTGAAGCTTTCTTT	CASSIQLNTEAFF
.	.	TRBV10-3	TRBJ2-1	TGTGCCATCAGTGAGGGGACTCGCGGACCTTCGGCTCCCGACTCCTACAATGAGCAGTTCTTC	CAISEGTRGPSAPDSYNEQFF
.	few	TRBV10-2	TRBJ2-5	TGCGCCAGCAGTCCTAAAGAGACCCAGTACTTC	CASSPKETQYF
.	.	TRBV27	TRBJ2-5	TGTGCCAGCAGCGAGACTAGGGGTGGGACCCAGTACTTC	CASSETRGGTQYF
.	once	TRBV6-1	TRBJ2-2	TGTGCCAGCAGTGAATTTAGGAACACCGGGGAGCTGTTTTTT	CASSEFRNTGELFF
.	.	TRBV5-4	TRBJ1-4	TGTGCCAGCAGCTTCGACCGGGGGGCTAATGAAAAACTGTTTTTT	CASSFDRGANEKLFF
.	few	TRBV28	TRBJ1-1	TGTGCCAGCAGTTTATTAGGGGGACGGCCAGGGGACACTGAAGCTTTCTTT	CASSLLGGRPGDTEAFF
TRBD2	.	TRBV7-2	TRBJ2-1	TGTGCCAGCAGGGACCCGGGACTAGCGGGCTATGAGCAGTTCTTC	CASRDPGLAGYEQFF
.	.	TRBV23-1	TRBJ1-4	TGCGCCAGCAGTCACCTCTTCGCAACTAATGAAAAACTGTTTTTT	CASSHLFATNEKLFF
TRBD2	.	TRBV5-1	TRBJ2-5	TGCGCCAGCAGCTTGAGCGGGGGGATAGAGACCCAGTACTTC	CASSLSGGIETQYF
TRBD1	.	TRBV5-1	TRBJ2-2	TGCGCCAGCAGCTTGGGTAGTCCGGGACAGGGGGCCGGGGAGCTGTTTTTT	CASSLGSPGQGAGELFF
TRBD2	.	TRBV6-1	TRBJ2-1	TGTGCCAGCAGTGAACTAGCGGGAGCTGGCAATGAGCAGTTCTTC	CASSELAGAGNEQFF
.	few	TRBV30	TRBJ2-5	TGTGCCTGGAGTCTTGGACTCCAAGAGACCCAGTACTTC	CAWSLGLQETQYF
.	.	TRBV2	TRBJ1-3	TGTGCCAGCAGCCAAGACAGTTACTCTGGAAACACCATATATTTT	CASSQDSYSGNTIYF
TRBD1	.	TRBV28	TRBJ1-1	TGTGCCAGCAGTCTGGACAGGGGGTATGAAGCTTTCTTT	CASSLDRGYEAFF
TRBD2	.	TRBV11-2	TRBJ2-7	TGTGCCAGCAGCTCGCACCTGCGGGAGTCCTCCTACGAGCAGTACTTC	CASSSHLRESSYEQYF
.	.	TRBV19	TRBJ2-5	TGTGCCAGTAGTTCAATCTCGGCGGAGGGGACCCAGTACTTC	CASSSISAEGTQYF
.	.	TRBV11-2	TRBJ1-2	TGTGCCAGCAGCCCTGAGAGGGACTATGGCTACACCTTC	CASSPERDYGYTF
.	.	TRBV28	TRBJ1-2	TGTGCCAGCAGTTTCCGGTATGGCTACACCTTC	CASSFRYGYTF
.	.	TRBV7-3	TRBJ2-5	TGTGCCAGCAGCTTCACAGGGCAGGGAGAGACCCAGTACTTC	CASSFTGQGETQYF